These 7 T cell receptor beta chains share one sample of origin, sequenced in a study of blood T cells in healthy people across ages. Primed by a sample-barcoded 5' primer and a J-beta primer mix, a second PCR proceeded for roughly 6 to 12 cycles. One entry per CDR3 protein, called by TCRdb with MiXCR from the 5' RACE reads. The sample contains 780,000 or so distinct CDR3 sequences, roughly 50% of which appear only once. Sample: blood. These receptors were taken from a man aged 40-49 years in good health.

The rearrangement links TRBV6-2 or TRBV6-3 to TRBJ2-1; no definite D call. The CDR3 is 15 residues long. Trimming shortened V by 2 bases and J by 2 bases, and 10 bases separated the two germline ends. Germline assignment: CDR1 MNHEY and CDR2 SVGEGT. The CDR3 loop reads CASSYLNSPYNEQFF. The DNA of the CDR3 is TGTGCCAGCAGTTACCTTAACAGTCCCTACAATGAGCAGTTCTTC.

This clonotype was seen only a few times. V and J are TRBV20-1 and TRBJ1-1; D may be TRBD1 (5 bases). The germline V and J ends were trimmed by 6 bases and 1 base, with 15 bases remaining between them. The CDR3 covers 14 residues. CDR1 DFQATT and CDR2 SNEGSKA come from the germline V gene (reference sequence). CDR3 protein: CSAPGQSKNTEAFF. The CDR3 bases are TGCAGTGCCCCGGGGCAGTCCAAGAACACTGAAGCTTTCTTT.

This clonotype was observed once. The chain combines TRBV29-1 with TRBJ1-1; D not resolved. V gave up 1 base and J gave up 7 bases, with 10 bases separating them. The CDR3 covers 12 residues. The germline CDR1 and CDR2 sequences are SQVTM and ANQGSEA. For the CDR3, the DNA is TGCAGCGTTGAAGGGGTGGCGGATGAAGCTTTCTTT. Translation: CSVEGVADEAFF.

The V gene is TRBV27, the J gene TRBJ2-7, with 8 bases fitting TRBD2. Germline CDR1 and CDR2: MNHEY and SMNVEV (reference sequence). V gave up 5 bases and J gave up 3 bases; unmatched junction bases: 12. This CDR3 is 16 amino acids long. This CDR3 reads CASSPSGGDRSYEQYF. The CDR3 coding sequence is TGTGCCAGCAGTCCCTCCGGGGGGGATAGGAGCTACGAGCAGTACTTC.

This chain links TRBV20-1 with TRBJ2-3; the match to TRBD2 covers 12 bases. Germline values: CDR1 DFQATT, CDR2 SNEGSKA (reference sequence). The CDR3 sequence is 17 residues long. The V gene end was trimmed by 0 bases and the J gene end by 2 bases; junction bases not matched to a gene: 6. The CDR3 loop is CSARDLASGRDTDTQYF. The CDR3 nucleotides are TGCAGTGCTAGAGATCTGGCTAGCGGGAGGGACACAGATACGCAGTATTTT.

This clonotype was counted at least ten times. The V call is TRBV6-6, the J call TRBJ2-3; the match to TRBD2 covers 11 bases. The germline gives CDR1 MNHNY, CDR2 SVGAGI (reference sequence). The CDR3 covers 15 residues. The V and J ends lost 7 bases and 9 bases, in that order; junction bases with no gene match: 12. CDR3 sequence: CASNLSGRGGDTQYF. In DNA, the CDR3 is TGTGCCAGCAATCTTAGCGGGAGGGGCGGCGACACGCAGTATTTT.

In DNA, the CDR3 is TGTGCCAGCAGTATCCCGACTAGCTTCACAGATACGCAGTATTTT. Its protein product is CASSIPTSFTDTQYF. The rearrangement uses TRBV2 and TRBJ2-3; 7 bases agree with TRBD2. J gave up 2 bases and V 5 bases, and 7 bases lay outside the gene matches. Germline CDR1 and CDR2: SNHLY and FYNNEI. The CDR3 is 15 residues long. Complete variable domain (other parts from reference TRBV2 and TRBJ2-3): EPEVTQTPSHQVTQMGQEVILRCVPISNHLYFYWYRQILGQKVEFLVSFYNNEISEKSEIFDDQFSVERPDGSNFTLKIRSTKLEDSAMYFCASSIPTSFTDTQYFGPGTRLTVL.